The rows below give T cell receptor beta chains drawn from one sample of a study of early T cells in non-severe SARS-CoV-2 infection. Via MiXCR, TCRdb re-called the 5' RACE reads, giving one row per CDR3 protein. The sample lists 59,000 or so distinct CDR3 sequences; 10% to 15% were seen once. Sequencing used whole blood, obtained at baseline. These receptors were taken from an adult who was a healthcare worker with PCR-confirmed SARS-CoV-2 infection or an uninfected control (not recorded which). Both conserved end residues are trimmed from each CDR3. The D gene is left open where the match is weak.

j_call v_call d_call cdr3_aa
TRBJ1-4 TRBV27 NA ASRRRETEKLF
TRBJ2-7 TRBV12-3/TRBV12-4 NA ASSSAYEQY
TRBJ2-1 TRBV28 NA ASCVQGNEQF
TRBJ2-7 TRBV20-1 TRBD2 SARVSGRGGEQY
TRBJ2-1 TRBV5-1 NA ASSLRSAGSDNEQF
TRBJ2-4 TRBV5-1 TRBD2 ASSNPRSGRESKNIQY
TRBJ1-1 TRBV27 NA ASSHGPARGSTEAF
TRBJ2-7 TRBV7-9 NA ASSLAPRAEQY
TRBJ2-1 TRBV6-1 NA ATVNREGHEQF
TRBJ1-2 TRBV24-1 NA ATSDSRTGYT